This note documents a single T cell receptor (beta chain) sequence. V was cut by 6 bases and J by 9 bases, with 19 bases left in between. Germline assignment: CDR1 SGHVS and CDR2 FNYEAQ. CDR3 length: 14 amino acids. These data are taken from a study of cytomegalovirus exposure and HLA in healthy donors. Produced via immunoSEQ multiplex PCR; TCRdb's table is partial and in-frame only. The data contain over 110,000 clones, about 88% of them singletons. The chain joins TRBV7-6 to TRBJ2-3; weak D call: TRBD2 (5 bases). Sequencing used PBMCs. The sequence was obtained from a man younger than 35 in good health and CMV-seropositive. CDR3 in DNA: TGTGCCAGCAGAAGGGAGAGTTCATCTACGACGCAGTATTTT. Translating it yields CASRRESSSTTQYF.